This T cell receptor beta chain was sequenced for a study of T cells in Graves' hyperthyroidism and ophthalmopathy. Germline V gene lookup returns CDR1 MNHEY and CDR2 SVGEGT. The CDR3 is 15 amino acids. Losses at the gene ends were 2 bases for V and 1 base for J; bases not matched to a gene: 1. The study, taken as a whole, reports: Onset of ophthalmopathy came a median approximately 6.9 months after the model predicted it.

RNA transcripts served as the template for amplifying TCR beta CDR3 regions. Researchers ran a first-round RT-PCR on the TCR CDR3 using the HTBI primer set. TCRdb passed the multiplex PCR reads through MiXCR, listing each CDR3 protein once. The top ten clones hold 15% of a sample with 330,000 or so distinct CDR3 sequences, about a sixth of them seen once. This clonotype was observed at least ten times. Its antigen is undetermined. The sequencing input was blood. This chain connects TRBV6-2 or TRBV6-3 to TRBJ2-7; the match to TRBD1 covers 11 bases. The receptor comes from a middle-aged woman with Graves' ophthalmopathy. In DNA form, the CDR3 reads TGTGCCAGCAGTTACGGACAGGGGGCTTCCTACGAGCAGTACTTC. Its translation: CASSYGQGASYEQYF.